The clone carrying this T cell receptor beta chain appeared many times. This specimen comes from a study of read filtering for tumor transcriptome and immune sequencing. The library was built from 400 to 500 ng RNA with molecular barcoded adaptors for alpha/delta and beta/gamma chains. From the reads, TCRdb called clonotypes with MiXCR, one entry per CDR3 protein. This sample has 100,000 to 150,000 distinct CDR3 sequences, with 13% found just once. This sequence originates from a donor at least 40 years old with multiple myeloma. Sequencing input: a population of CD138-negative cells sorted from bone marrow.

This CDR3 is CATSRPVVVTPGDNEQFF. CDR3 nucleotides: TGTGCCACCAGCAGGCCCGTTGTGGTAACCCCAGGGGACAATGAGCAGTTCTTC. The chain uses TRBV15 and TRBJ2-1; weak D call: TRBD1 (6 bases). Trimming removed 3 bases from V and 5 bases from J, with 23 bases in between. CDR1 LNHNV and CDR2 YYDKDF come from the germline V gene (reference sequence). CDR3 size: 18 residues.